This is a list of T cell receptor beta chains from one sample in a study of T-cell reconstitution after alpha-beta-depleted transplantation in children. TCRdb reprocessed the PCR reads with MiXCR, giving one entry per CDR3 protein. The top ten clones hold approximately 2.1% of a sample with 500,000 to 650,000 distinct CDR3 sequences, 10% to 15% of them seen once. This specimen was PBMCs, mostly from graft donor cells, taken 360 days after TCRalphabeta/CD19-depleted stem cell transplant. These receptors all stem from a male patient between 5 and 17 years old who had a stem cell transplant for acute myeloid leukemia, so the T cells may come from the graft donor. Each CDR3 is given with its conserved first and last residue. Fields, in order: J gene, V gene, D gene, clone size, CDR3 protein, CDR3 DNA. The D gene is left open where the match is weak. The size entry is marked missing in some rows and otherwise reads once, few, many or a size class.

j_gene: TRBJ2-1
v_gene: TRBV10-3
d_gene: TRBD2
abundance: NA
CDR3aa: CAISEPGAGGWNEQFF
CDR3nt: TGTGCCATCAGTGAGCCGGGGGCGGGGGGCTGGAATGAGCAGTTCTTC

j_gene: TRBJ2-2
v_gene: TRBV11-2
d_gene: NA
abundance: NA
CDR3aa: CASSPDGPIDVYTGELFF
CDR3nt: TGTGCCAGCAGCCCGGACGGCCCAATTGACGTATACACCGGGGAGCTGTTTTTT

j_gene: TRBJ2-1
v_gene: TRBV27
d_gene: NA
abundance: many
CDR3aa: CASSPRDLYNEQFF
CDR3nt: TGTGCCAGCAGTCCGAGGGACTTATACAATGAGCAGTTCTTC

j_gene: TRBJ1-3
v_gene: TRBV7-6
d_gene: NA
abundance: NA
CDR3aa: CAIYDRKKNTIYF
CDR3nt: TGTGCCATCTATGACAGGAAAAAAAACACCATATATTTT

j_gene: TRBJ2-1
v_gene: TRBV7-2
d_gene: NA
abundance: few
CDR3aa: CASTEGAYNEQFF
CDR3nt: TGTGCCAGCACGGAGGGGGCCTACAATGAGCAGTTCTTC

j_gene: TRBJ2-2
v_gene: TRBV12-3/TRBV12-4
d_gene: NA
abundance: NA
CDR3aa: CASSLGEANTGELFF
CDR3nt: TGTGCCAGCAGTTTAGGGGAAGCGAACACCGGGGAGCTGTTTTTT

j_gene: TRBJ2-7
v_gene: TRBV3-1
d_gene: NA
abundance: NA
CDR3aa: CASSQDLVRAHEQYF
CDR3nt: TGTGCCAGCAGCCAAGACTTGGTTAGGGCCCACGAGCAGTACTTC

j_gene: TRBJ2-7
v_gene: TRBV10-3
d_gene: TRBD1
abundance: NA
CDR3aa: CAIRTGTAYEQYF
CDR3nt: TGTGCCATCAGGACCGGGACAGCCTACGAGCAGTACTTC

j_gene: TRBJ2-7
v_gene: TRBV27
d_gene: NA
abundance: NA
CDR3aa: CASRYRQVTSYEQYF
CDR3nt: TGTGCCAGCAGATACCGACAGGTGACCTCCTACGAGCAGTACTTC

j_gene: TRBJ2-4
v_gene: TRBV6-2/TRBV6-3
d_gene: TRBD1
abundance: many
CDR3aa: CASGDRSLGKNIQYF
CDR3nt: TGTGCCAGCGGGGACAGGAGCCTTGGTAAAAACATTCAGTACTTC

j_gene: TRBJ2-7
v_gene: TRBV29-1
d_gene: TRBD2
abundance: few
CDR3aa: CSVTVGGSSRYEQYF
CDR3nt: TGCAGCGTAACCGTCGGGGGGTCCTCTAGGTACGAGCAGTACTTC

j_gene: TRBJ1-1
v_gene: TRBV19
d_gene: NA
abundance: NA
CDR3aa: CASSIVQANTEAFF
CDR3nt: TGTGCCAGTAGTATAGTACAGGCTAACACTGAAGCTTTCTTT

j_gene: TRBJ2-1
v_gene: TRBV4-2
d_gene: NA
abundance: few
CDR3aa: CASSQAGRRYEQFF
CDR3nt: TGTGCCAGCAGCCAGGCGGGCAGGAGGTATGAGCAGTTCTTC

j_gene: TRBJ2-2
v_gene: TRBV9
d_gene: TRBD2
abundance: NA
CDR3aa: CASSPGALAGGVTGELFF
CDR3nt: TGTGCCAGCAGCCCAGGAGCTCTAGCGGGAGGCGTCACCGGGGAGCTGTTTTTT

j_gene: TRBJ2-3
v_gene: TRBV7-9
d_gene: TRBD2
abundance: few
CDR3aa: CASSPWERELDTQYF
CDR3nt: TGTGCCAGCAGCCCTTGGGAGCGGGAGTTGGATACGCAGTATTTT

j_gene: TRBJ1-1
v_gene: TRBV29-1
d_gene: NA
abundance: many
CDR3aa: CSAVRGAGTEAFF
CDR3nt: TGCAGCGCCGTTAGGGGGGCCGGGACTGAAGCTTTCTTT

j_gene: TRBJ1-1
v_gene: TRBV6-6
d_gene: NA
abundance: few
CDR3aa: CASRKIPTGLNTEAFF
CDR3nt: TGTGCCAGCCGAAAAATCCCGACAGGATTAAACACTGAAGCTTTCTTT

j_gene: TRBJ2-1
v_gene: TRBV28
d_gene: NA
abundance: few
CDR3aa: CASSSARVASYNEQFF
CDR3nt: TGTGCCAGCAGTTCGGCGAGGGTAGCGTCCTACAATGAGCAGTTCTTC

j_gene: TRBJ1-2
v_gene: TRBV30
d_gene: TRBD1
abundance: few
CDR3aa: CAWSRDRVADYGYTF
CDR3nt: TGTGCCTGGAGTCGGGACAGGGTAGCAGACTATGGCTACACCTTC

j_gene: TRBJ2-2
v_gene: TRBV27
d_gene: NA
abundance: few
CDR3aa: CASSPLPRRSGELFF
CDR3nt: TGTGCCAGCAGTCCCCTACCGAGACGTTCCGGGGAGCTGTTTTTT

j_gene: TRBJ2-5
v_gene: TRBV25-1
d_gene: TRBD2
abundance: NA
CDR3aa: CAGGDDQETQYF
CDR3nt: TGTGCTGGGGGGGACGACCAAGAGACCCAGTACTTC

j_gene: TRBJ1-2
v_gene: TRBV7-9
d_gene: NA
abundance: few
CDR3aa: CASSLGAAVYGYTF
CDR3nt: TGTGCCAGCAGCTTAGGCGCGGCTGTCTATGGCTACACCTTC